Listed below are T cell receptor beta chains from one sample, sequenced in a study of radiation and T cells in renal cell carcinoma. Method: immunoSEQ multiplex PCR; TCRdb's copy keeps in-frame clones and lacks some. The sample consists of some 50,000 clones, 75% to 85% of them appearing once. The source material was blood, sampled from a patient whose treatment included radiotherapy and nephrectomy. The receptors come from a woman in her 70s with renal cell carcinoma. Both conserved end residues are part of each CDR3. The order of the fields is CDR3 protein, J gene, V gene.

CDR3aa: CASSQLGYYEQYF
j_gene: TRBJ2-7
v_gene: TRBV27

CDR3aa: CASSLFGTSGNTDTQYF
j_gene: TRBJ2-3
v_gene: TRBV18

CDR3aa: CASSYPSQPQHF
j_gene: TRBJ1-5
v_gene: TRBV6-6

CDR3aa: CASSANTGELFF
j_gene: TRBJ2-2
v_gene: TRBV9

CDR3aa: CAIRLGTSGRDPRQYF
j_gene: TRBJ2-7
v_gene: TRBV10-3

CDR3aa: CASNQTASNYGYTF
j_gene: TRBJ1-2
v_gene: TRBV11-1

CDR3aa: CASSLRLAGGAGNEQFF
j_gene: TRBJ2-1
v_gene: TRBV5-4

CDR3aa: CASSASGTGVYEQYF
j_gene: TRBJ2-7
v_gene: TRBV7-8

CDR3aa: CASSFPGITDTQYF
j_gene: TRBJ2-3
v_gene: TRBV7-3

CDR3aa: CASSVATGQLNEKLFF
j_gene: TRBJ1-4
v_gene: TRBV9

CDR3aa: CASSPGTRGETQYF
j_gene: TRBJ2-5
v_gene: TRBV7-7

CDR3aa: CASSSGQGASGYTF
j_gene: TRBJ1-2
v_gene: TRBV5-6

CDR3aa: CASSLKIVGRSGEAFF
j_gene: TRBJ1-1
v_gene: TRBV5-1

CDR3aa: CVRRGAAANYGYTF
j_gene: TRBJ1-2
v_gene: TRBV7-5

CDR3aa: CASSQDGGRDEQFF
j_gene: TRBJ2-1
v_gene: TRBV4-1

CDR3aa: CASGAGGVQETQYF
j_gene: TRBJ2-5
v_gene: TRBV2

CDR3aa: CATSTSLKETQYF
j_gene: TRBJ2-5
v_gene: TRBV15

CDR3aa: CASSTPYRAAYEQYF
j_gene: TRBJ2-7
v_gene: TRBV27

CDR3aa: CASSYVRDQPQHF
j_gene: TRBJ1-5
v_gene: TRBV6-5

CDR3aa: CASSGTGESYEQYF
j_gene: TRBJ2-7
v_gene: TRBV6-1

CDR3aa: CASTPFCTSPLHF
j_gene: TRBJ1-6
v_gene: TRBV21-1

CDR3aa: CAWSVGLAGVNEQFF
j_gene: TRBJ2-1
v_gene: TRBV30